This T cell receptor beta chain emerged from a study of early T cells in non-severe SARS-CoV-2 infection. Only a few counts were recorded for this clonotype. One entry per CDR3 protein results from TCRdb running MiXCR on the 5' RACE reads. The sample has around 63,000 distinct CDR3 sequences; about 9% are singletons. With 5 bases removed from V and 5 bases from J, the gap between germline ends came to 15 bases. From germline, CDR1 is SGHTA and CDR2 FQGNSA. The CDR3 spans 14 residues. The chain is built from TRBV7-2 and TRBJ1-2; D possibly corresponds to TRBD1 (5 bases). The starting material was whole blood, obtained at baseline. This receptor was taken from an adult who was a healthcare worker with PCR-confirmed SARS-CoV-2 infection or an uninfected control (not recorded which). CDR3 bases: TGTGCCAGCAGCCATCCAGGGAAATCGTATGGCTACACCTTC. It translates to CASSHPGKSYGYTF.